The clone carrying this TCR beta chain was detected ten times or more. Its antigen is unidentified. This specimen belongs to a study of human T cells and chemical hapten exposure. For the study at large: Alopecia universalis, totalis or areata was present in patients who were mostly female.

General observations from the study: After DPC sensitization, TCRs above 1 in 1000 frequency showed no change.

Time point here: patch test 1, 2 weeks after DPC sensitization. As to treatment: therapeutic diphenylcyclopropenone sensitization with weekly scalp DPC. Patients had alopecia, were aged 18 to 70, and were not pregnant. Total RNA was isolated from unfractionated whole blood. MiXCR was run by TCRdb on the RACE reads, yielding one entry per CDR3 protein. The sample consists of around 120,000 distinct CDR3 sequences, approximately 11% of them appearing once. The germline gives CDR1 MNHNY, CDR2 SVGAGI (reference sequence). With V trimmed by 6 bases and J by 0 bases, 4 bases remained unmatched. CDR3 length: 14 amino acids.

The rearrangement links TRBV6-6 to TRBJ1-1; 7 bases are a match to TRBD1. The source is a woman aged 40 to 50 with alopecia areata. Some clones in this sample may be carry-over from other donors' samples. The sequences come from whole blood, collected in connection with sensitization to the hapten diphenylcyclopropenone (DPC). The CDR3 region has the DNA TGTGCCAGCAGACGGGACAGTATGAACACTGAAGCTTTCTTT. Translating gives CASRRDSMNTEAFF.